One sample yielded the 27 T cell receptor beta chains listed below, sequenced in a study of blood T cells in healthy people across ages. The authors ran a second PCR of about 7 to 12 cycles using a sample-barcoded 5' primer and a J-beta primer mix. Each CDR3 protein is one row after TCRdb ran MiXCR on the 5' RACE reads. Counted here are 550,000 to 750,000 distinct CDR3 sequences, around 21% occurring once; the ten biggest clones make up more than 3%. Sequencing was done on a sample of blood. The receptors originated from a man between 65 and 85 years old in good health.

The chain links TRBV2 to TRBJ2-5, with D possibly being TRBD1 or TRBD2 (6 bases each). Judging by the DNA end, TRBJ2-1 fits better; the J call may be wrong. The CDR3 spans 13 residues. Germline V CDR1 and CDR2: SNHLY, FYNNEI. CDR3: CATSLSEGGEQFF. The CDR3, as DNA: TGTGCTACCAGTTTAAGTGAGGGGGGTGAGCAGTTCTTC.

This clonotype occurred many times. V usage is TRBV5-4 and J usage is TRBJ2-7; TRBD2 is a possible D gene (6 bases). The CDR3 runs 13 residues. Trimming shortened V by 0 bases and J by 3 bases, and 7 bases separated the two germline ends. Germline lookup yields CDR1 SGHNT and CDR2 YYREEE (reference sequence). CDR3 sequence reads: CASSLGDFYEQYF. The CDR3 DNA is TGTGCCAGCAGCTTGGGGGACTTCTACGAGCAGTACTTC.

This clonotype has just a few counts. The gene calls are TRBV19 and TRBJ2-1; 10 positions agree with TRBD2. Germline CDR1 reads LNHDA; CDR2 reads SQIVND (reference sequence). Trimming removed 7 bases from V and 9 bases from J; junction bases left unmatched: 12. The CDR3 sequence is 15 residues long. Written as DNA, the CDR3 is TGTGCCAGTACCCTAGCGGGAGCCAGTAGCGGTGAGCAGTTCTTC. Its translation: CASTLAGASSGEQFF.

This clonotype was seen at least ten times. V and J are TRBV14 and TRBJ1-1; D is undetermined. The CDR3 has 13 amino acids. Germline CDR1 SGHDN, CDR2 FVKESK. V dropped 0 bases and J dropped 1 base, with 3 bases sitting between them. CDR3 in amino acids: CASSQDRNTEAFF. The CDR3 coding sequence is TGTGCCAGCAGCCAAGACAGGAACACTGAAGCTTTCTTT.

The chain carries TRBV12-3 or TRBV12-4 and TRBJ1-2; 10 bases map to TRBD1. The V and J ends lost 4 bases and 6 bases, in that order; junction bases with no gene match: 2. The CDR3 spans 13 residues. CDR3: CASSWGQGNGYTF. For the CDR3, the DNA is TGTGCCAGCAGTTGGGGACAGGGGAATGGCTACACCTTC.

This sequence joins TRBV4-1 and TRBJ1-4; a weak D match, TRBD1 (5 bases). Per germline, CDR1 MGHRA and CDR2 YSYEKL. The CDR3 has 15 amino acids. V lost 6 bases and J 7 bases, leaving 18 bases between the germline ends. The CDR3 DNA sequence: TGCGCCAGCAGTCTCCGGGAGGGGCAGGTTGAAAAACTGTTTTTT. This gives the protein CASSLREGQVEKLFF.

The chain links TRBV2 to TRBJ1-4; D is perhaps TRBD1 (6 bases). Germline values: CDR1 SNHLY, CDR2 FYNNEI. Trimming cost V 6 bases and J 8 bases, with 16 bases left between them. CDR3 length: 14 amino acids. The CDR3 sequence: CASRGTPKGEKLFF. The CDR3, as DNA: TGTGCCAGCAGAGGGACACCCAAGGGGGAAAAACTGTTTTTT.

The V gene is TRBV3-1, the J gene TRBJ2-3, with 11 bases fitting TRBD2. The germline gives CDR1 LGHDT, CDR2 YNNKEL (reference sequence). V shed 3 bases and J 6 bases; nucleotides not matched to a gene: 8. The CDR3 runs 16 residues. The CDR3 sequence is CASSHRLAGREDTQYF. DNA of the CDR3: TGTGCCAGCAGCCATCGACTAGCGGGAAGGGAGGATACGCAGTATTTT.

This chain uses TRBV5-1 with TRBJ2-3; 12 nucleotides agree with TRBD1. The CDR3 consists of 16 residues. Germline loops: CDR1 SGHRS, CDR2 YFSETQ. V lost 4 bases and J lost 3; bases outside the gene matches: 6. The CDR3: CASSAGQGARTDTQYF. CDR3 DNA: TGCGCCAGCAGCGCGGGACAGGGGGCGCGAACAGATACGCAGTATTTT.

The gene calls are TRBV18 and TRBJ1-4; D remains ambiguous. Trimming left V 0 bases short and J 13 bases short, with 15 bases between. Germline CDR1 KGHSH, CDR2 LQKENI. CDR3 size: 14 residues. CDR3: CASSPPSGEGILFF. In nucleotides, the CDR3 is TGTGCCAGCTCACCACCTTCCGGCGAGGGTATACTGTTTTTT. The full variable domain, in which reference TRBV18 and TRBJ1-4 provide the parts outside the CDR3, is NAGVMQNPRHLVRRRGQEARLRCSPMKGHSHVYWYRQLPEEGLKFMVYLQKENIIDESGMPKERFSAEFPKEGPSILRIQQVVRGDSAAYFCASSPPSGEGILFFGSGTQLSVL.

The chain uses TRBV24-1 and TRBJ2-1; TRBD2 aligns across 14 bases. This CDR3 region has 18 residues. Germline V gene data show CDR1 as KGHDR and CDR2 as SFDVKD. V was clipped by 3 bases and J by 2 bases; unmatched bases: 5. Here the CDR3 DNA reads TGTGCCACCAGTGATGCCGGGACTAGCGGGAGTACCTACAATGAGCAGTTCTTC. Amino acid sequence: CATSDAGTSGSTYNEQFF.

This clonotype appeared many times. The J gene is TRBJ2-5, the V gene TRBV29-1, with 10 bases matching TRBD2. The end of the DNA fits TRBJ2-1 better, so the J call may be wrong. The CDR3 runs 14 residues. The germline gives CDR1 SQVTM, CDR2 ANQGSEA. The CDR3 nucleotides are TGCAGCGTTGAAGGACTAGCGGGTTACAATGAGCAGTTCTTC. It specifies CSVEGLAGYNEQFF.

This clonotype was counted a few times. The chain couples TRBV3-1 to TRBJ2-3; D possibly corresponds to TRBD2 (7 bases). The CDR3 runs to 15 residues. Germline V gene data show CDR1 as LGHDT and CDR2 as YNNKEL (reference sequence). V lost 2 bases and J lost 4, with 13 bases in between. As DNA, the CDR3 is TGTGCCAGCAGCCAACTTGGGGGGGCCGCAGATACGCAGTATTTT. It yields the protein CASSQLGGAADTQYF.

This clonotype was seen more than once but under ten times. This chain links TRBV20-1 with TRBJ2-5; D gene uncertain. The CDR3 covers 12 residues. The V and J ends lost 3 bases and 3 bases respectively, with 8 bases between them. Germline V gene sequence: CDR1 DFQATT, CDR2 SNEGSKA (reference sequence). Written as DNA, the CDR3 is TGCAGTGCTAGTACAGAAAAAGAGACCCAGTACTTC. This encodes CSASTEKETQYF.

This clonotype was counted at least ten times. This chain joins TRBV5-5 and TRBJ2-5; D is ambiguous. The CDR3 extends over 13 amino acids. CDR1 SGHKS and CDR2 YYEKEE come from the germline V gene (reference sequence). V was shortened by 2 bases and J by 5 bases, with 10 bases between the two germline ends. The CDR3 bases are TGTGCCAGCAGCTTAGACGGTATGGAGACCCAGTACTTC. This codes for CASSLDGMETQYF.

The V call is TRBV6-5, the J call TRBJ2-5; D tentatively fits TRBD1 or TRBD2 (5 bases each). Between the trimmed V and J ends, which lost 6 bases and 13 bases, there was a span of 15 bases. The length of the CDR3 is 11 residues. Per the germline V gene, CDR1 is MNHEY and CDR2 is SVGAGI. CDR3 sequence reads: CASRQVGELYF. The CDR3 DNA sequence: TGTGCCAGCAGACAGGTGGGGGAGCTGTACTTC.

The rearrangement links TRBV28 to TRBJ2-5, with 8 bases identical to TRBD2. The J call could be wrong; TRBJ2-1 is a better fit for the DNA end. This CDR3 has 14 residues. CDR1 and CDR2 (germline): MDHEN, SYDVKM. Here the CDR3 DNA reads TGTGCCAGCAGGGCCCGGGGGGGGTACAATGAGCAGTTCTTC. Translation: CASRARGGYNEQFF.

This chain joins TRBV20-1 and TRBJ2-5, with TRBD1 matching over 7 bases. This CDR3 contains 13 residues. The ends lost 4 bases at V and 4 bases at J; junction bases unmatched: 6. Germline CDR1 is DFQATT and CDR2 is SNEGSKA (reference sequence). As DNA, the CDR3 is TGCAGTGCTAAGGGGGCTCTGGGAGAGACCCAGTACTTC. Translating gives CSAKGALGETQYF.

The rearrangement links TRBV7-9 to TRBJ2-3; either TRBD1 or TRBD2 may fit D (6 bases each). The CDR3 totals 14 residues. V dropped 4 bases and J dropped 4 bases, with 12 bases sitting between them. CDR1 is SEHNR, CDR2 FQNEAQ, per germline (reference sequence). CDR3 nucleotide sequence: TGTGCCAGCAGCTGGGGGGCGGGACCAGATACGCAGTATTTT. Its translation is CASSWGAGPDTQYF.

CDR3 DNA sequence: TGTGCCAGTAGTATAAGCGGAGGCGGCCGCACAGATACGCAGTATTTT. It codes for CASSISGGGRTDTQYF. The chain carries TRBV19 and TRBJ2-3; D perhaps matches TRBD2 (5 bases). This CDR3 spans 16 amino acids. Germline lookup yields CDR1 LNHDA and CDR2 SQIVND (reference sequence). Trimming shortened V by 2 bases and J by 1 base, and 13 bases separated the two germline ends. The entire variable domain, with the rest obtained from reference TRBV19 and TRBJ2-3, is as follows: DGGITQSPKYLFRKEGQNVTLSCEQNLNHDAMYWYRQDPGQGLRLIYYSQIVNDFQKGDIAEGYSVSREKKESFPLTVTSAQKNPTAFYLCASSISGGGRTDTQYFGPGTRLTVL.

This clonotype was seen more than once but under ten times. The junction and the germline gene differ at one end; a read error may be behind it. The chain recombines TRBV5-1 with TRBJ1-4, with a tentative D call TRBD1 (5 bases). The CDR3 is 16 amino acids. The germline gives CDR1 SGHRS, CDR2 YFSETQ. CDR3 protein: CASSNRQSTTNGKLFF. The CDR3 DNA follows: TGCGCCAGCAGCAACCGACAGTCCACTACTAATGGAAAACTGTTTTTT. The variable domain in full, completed from reference TRBV5-1 and TRBJ1-4, reads KAGVTQTPRYLIKTRGQQVTLSCSPISGHRSVSWYQQTPGQGLQFLFEYFSETQRNKGNFPGRFSGRQFSNSRSEMNVSTLELGDSALYLCASSNRQSTTNGKLFFGSGTQLSVL.

This clonotype was counted between two and nine times. The CDR3 is CASSWDGQGGNTQYF. The CDR3 nucleotides read TGTGCCAGCAGTTGGGATGGTCAGGGGGGGAATACGCAGTATTTT. The chain employs TRBV6-1 and TRBJ2-3; either TRBD1 or TRBD2 may fit D (7 bases each). CDR1 and CDR2 (germline): MNHNS, SASEGT. V lost 5 bases and J lost 7, with 19 bases in between. The CDR3 is 15 residues long.

The chain employs TRBV2 and TRBJ2-5; TRBD2 matches at 8 bases. TRBJ2-7 explains the end of the DNA better; the J call may be wrong. The length of the CDR3 is 14 residues. The V gene's germline CDR1 is SNHLY and CDR2 FYNNEI. The CDR3 coding sequence is TGTGCCAGCAGTGAACGGGAGGGCATGAACGAGCAGTACTTC. It encodes CASSEREGMNEQYF.

The chain joins TRBV2 to TRBJ2-3; 7 bases fit TRBD2. CDR1 is SNHLY, CDR2 FYNNEI, per germline. The CDR3 length is 15 residues. With 6 bases clipped from V and 2 bases from J, the junction kept 8 bases outside the gene matches. CDR3 coding DNA: TGTGCCAGCAGCGAGCGGGAACTCGACACAGATACGCAGTATTTT. It is translated as CASSERELDTDTQYF. Filled out from reference TRBV2 and TRBJ2-3, the complete variable domain reads EPEVTQTPSHQVTQMGQEVILRCVPISNHLYFYWYRQILGQKVEFLVSFYNNEISEKSEIFDDQFSVERPDGSNFTLKIRSTKLEDSAMYFCASSERELDTDTQYFGPGTRLTVL.

This clonotype was observed a handful of times. The genes are TRBV18 and TRBJ2-7, with 9 bases fitting TRBD2. CDR1 is KGHSH and CDR2 is LQKENI in the germline V gene. The CDR3 spans 15 residues. V was clipped by 2 bases and J by 2 bases; unmatched bases: 4. Here the CDR3 DNA reads TGTGCCAGCTCACCATCTAGCGGGGCCGCCTACGAGCAGTACTTC. Protein product: CASSPSSGAAYEQYF.

This clonotype was recorded a few times. This rearrangement joins TRBV6-1 to TRBJ2-7, with no clear D. The germline V gene encodes CDR1 MNHNS and CDR2 SASEGT. There are 16 residues in the CDR3. V lost 6 bases and J lost 4, with 22 bases in between. The CDR3 bases are TGTGCCAGCAGCCACCCCTCGCTGGCTGGTCCTTACGAGCAGTACTTC. This gives the protein CASSHPSLAGPYEQYF.

The chain has TRBV6-1 and TRBJ2-2, with TRBD2 as a possible D gene (5 bases). CDR1 MNHNS and CDR2 SASEGT come from the germline V gene. Trimming removed 8 bases at V and 4 bases at J, with 8 bases between. The CDR3 is 12 amino acids. For the CDR3, the DNA is TGTGCCAGCGGGAGTATCACCGGGGAGCTGTTTTTT. It specifies CASGSITGELFF.